This record looks at one T cell receptor beta chain sequence and its context. TCRdb re-called the 5' RACE reads; every CDR3 protein appears as one record, without DNA. The table lists about 190,000 distinct CDR3 sequences. CDR1 SEHNR and CDR2 FQNEAQ come from the germline V gene (reference sequence). The CDR3 sequence is 17 residues long. This specimen belongs to a study of T cells expressing NK-cell markers. Study background: Sorted CD3+CD56+NKG2C+, CD3+CD56+NKG2C- and CD3+CD56-NKG2C+ T cells supplied TCR beta repertoires.

Sequenced input: blood T cells: a sorted CD56 or NKG2C T cell subset, CD4+ or CD8+ T cells, or bulk PBMC T cells (not recorded which). The rearrangement uses TRBV7-9 and TRBJ1-4. The sequence derives from a man aged 18 to 69 in good health. The CDR3 loop is CASSSSSQGLPNEKLFF.